The 2 T cell receptor beta chains below come from one sample, sequenced in a study of blood T cell repertoires in COVID-19. Method: immunoSEQ multiplex PCR; TCRdb's copy keeps in-frame clones and lacks some. Of roughly 350,000 clones in the sample, roughly 90% were seen once. The sample taken for sequencing was peripheral blood. Source of these receptors: a woman aged 45 to 65 with active or convalescent COVID-19.

The chain combines TRBV5-1 with TRBJ2-1; 7 nucleotides agree with TRBD2. V lost 4 bases and J lost 5; bases outside the gene matches: 6. From germline, CDR1 is SGHRS and CDR2 YFSETQ. The CDR3 contains 14 residues. The CDR3 sequence is CASSPRDYDNEQFF. CDR3 in DNA: TGCGCCAGCAGCCCCCGGGACTACGACAATGAGCAGTTCTTC. The full variable domain, its missing parts supplied by reference TRBV5-1 and TRBJ2-1, is KAGVTQTPRYLIKTRGQQVTLSCSPISGHRSVSWYQQTPGQGLQFLFEYFSETQRNKGNFPGRFSGRQFSNSRSEMNVSTLELGDSALYLCASSPRDYDNEQFFGPGTRLTVL.

The CDR3 DNA reads as TGTGCCATCACGGGGGACGGACCGACCTACGAGCAGTACTTC. It codes for CAITGDGPTYEQYF. The gene calls are TRBV10-3 and TRBJ2-7; TRBD2 is a possible D gene (6 bases). Germline V gene lookup returns CDR1 ENHRY and CDR2 SYGVKD. V was pared by 7 bases and J by 2 bases, with 15 bases between. This CDR3 contains 14 residues.